This T cell receptor beta chain stems from a study of early T cells in non-severe SARS-CoV-2 infection. Study information: Sequenced bulk RNA came from whole blood that was unsorted, and chains were unpaired. Broader study findings: The matching step, a VDJdb search, favored anti-spike CD8 responses and missed private and CD4 specificities.

Researchers tagged individual cDNA molecules with unique molecular identifiers. Each CDR3 protein gets one entry after TCRdb re-called the 5' RACE reads with MiXCR. Here the sample spans 98,000 or so distinct CDR3 sequences, more than 9.5% being singletons. This clonotype was recorded at least ten times. What it binds is unknown. The CDR3 has 13 residues. CDR1 is MNHNS and CDR2 is SASEGT in the germline V gene. V lost 6 bases and J 2 bases, leaving 11 bases between the germline ends. The TCR sequence derives from an adult who was a healthcare worker with PCR-confirmed SARS-CoV-2 infection or an uninfected control (not recorded which). The sample comprised whole blood. The rearrangement links TRBV6-1 to TRBJ2-7, with TRBD1 as a possible D gene (5 bases). The DNA of the CDR3 is TGTGCCAGCAGGGGCAGGGCCCCCTACGAGCAGTACTTC. Translating gives CASRGRAPYEQYF.